One and the same sample provided the 15 T cell receptor beta chains below, sequenced in a study of blood T cell repertoires in COVID-19. The assay was immunoSEQ multiplex PCR, and TCRdb's table has in-frame clones only and misses some. Among 200,000 to 250,000 clones listed, around 80% were seen once. The specimen was peripheral blood. These TCRs come from a woman aged 40 to 50 who had recovered from COVID-19.

In this sample, this clone turned up once. The chain carries TRBV5-4 and TRBJ2-3; 9 nucleotides agree with TRBD1. Looked up from germline, CDR1 is SGHNT and CDR2 is YYREEE (reference sequence). The length of the CDR3 is 16 residues. Trimming removed 5 bases from V and 3 bases from J; junction bases left unmatched: 10. The CDR3 DNA follows: TGTGCCAGCAGTTTATCCGGGACAGGGACGACAGATACGCAGTATTTT. Translation gives CASSLSGTGTTDTQYF.

The chain couples TRBV12-3 or TRBV12-4 to TRBJ2-2; tentative D call: TRBD2 (6 bases). The CDR3 extends over 12 amino acids. V was clipped by 6 bases and J by 7 bases, with 9 bases between them. CDR3 coding DNA: TGTGCCAGCAGGAGAGCGGGCGGGGAGCTGTTTTTT. It encodes CASRRAGGELFF.

This chain links TRBV18 with TRBJ1-2; 7 bases agree with TRBD1. V dropped 3 bases and J dropped 6; count of bases not matched to a gene: 4. Germline CDR1 KGHSH, CDR2 LQKENI. This CDR3 has 13 residues. The CDR3 DNA is TGTGCCAGCTCACCGACAGGGTGGGATGGCTACACCTTC. It translates to CASSPTGWDGYTF.

The CDR3 is CSASVGGSTDTQYF. For the CDR3, the DNA is TGCAGTGCTAGTGTGGGGGGGAGCACAGATACGCAGTATTTT. The chain recombines TRBV20-1 with TRBJ2-3, with TRBD2 identical over 7 bases. Trimming took 3 bases from V and 0 from J; bases not matched to a gene: 3. This CDR3 spans 14 amino acids. The germline gives CDR1 DFQATT, CDR2 SNEGSKA (reference sequence).

This chain connects TRBV11-3 to TRBJ2-5, with D unresolved. CDR3 length equals 14 residues. Germline V gene data show CDR1 as SGHNT and CDR2 as YENEEA. V dropped 2 bases and J dropped 4 bases, with 11 bases sitting between them. The CDR3 loop reads CASSLLGRAETQYF. The CDR3 nucleotides read TGTGCCAGCAGCTTACTTGGGCGAGCAGAGACCCAGTACTTC.

The V gene is TRBV20-1, the J gene TRBJ2-1; D not certain. Germline V gene lookup returns CDR1 DFQATT and CDR2 SNEGSKA (reference sequence). This CDR3 has 11 residues. In DNA, the CDR3 is TGCATGCTGGCAAAAAACAATGAGCAGTTCTTC. Protein: CMLAKNNEQFF.

The genes are TRBV5-1 and TRBJ2-5, with a tentative D call TRBD1 (6 bases). Germline loops: CDR1 SGHRS, CDR2 YFSETQ. This CDR3 has 16 residues. V gave up 3 bases and J gave up 1 base, with 16 bases separating them. CDR3 amino acids: CASSWGPGQRQETQYF. CDR3 nucleotides: TGCGCCAGCAGCTGGGGACCGGGACAACGCCAAGAGACCCAGTACTTC.

The chain uses TRBV27 and TRBJ1-2, with 7 bases that match TRBD1. The CDR3 is 13 residues long. J gave up 5 bases and V 6 bases, and 6 bases lay outside the gene matches. CDR1 is MNHEY and CDR2 is SMNVEV in the germline V gene (reference sequence). The CDR3 region has the DNA TGTGCCAGCAGCAAGAGGGGGCGGTATGGCTACACCTTC. It specifies CASSKRGRYGYTF.

The rearrangement joins TRBV20-1 to TRBJ2-5, with 9 nucleotides matching TRBD2. There are 15 residues in the CDR3. Unmatched junction bases numbered 9, after V lost 6 bases and J lost 1 base. The germline V gene encodes CDR1 DFQATT and CDR2 SNEGSKA (reference sequence). Here the CDR3 reads CSASSGGQPQETQYF. The CDR3 nucleotides are TGCAGTGCCAGTAGCGGGGGCCAGCCCCAAGAGACCCAGTACTTC.

Written as DNA, the CDR3 is TGTGCCAGTAGTAGTCGGGGGACTTTAACCGGGGAGCTGTTTTTT. Its protein product is CASSSRGTLTGELFF. The rearrangement joins TRBV19 to TRBJ2-2, with D tentatively TRBD2 (6 bases). Trimming left V 4 bases short and J 5 bases short, with 14 bases between. Germline loops: CDR1 LNHDA, CDR2 SQIVND (reference sequence). This CDR3 has 15 residues.

The rearrangement links TRBV7-9 to TRBJ1-2; D uncertain. V lost 1 base to trimming and J lost 6 bases, with 15 bases between them. CDR3 length equals 15 residues. Germline V gene data show CDR1 as SEHNR and CDR2 as FQNEAQ (reference sequence). CDR3 protein: CASSLEANEVHGYTF. CDR3 nucleotide sequence: TGTGCCAGCAGCTTAGAGGCTAACGAGGTCCATGGCTACACCTTC.

The chain employs TRBV13 and TRBJ1-2; D is unclear. V lost 1 base to trimming and J lost 4 bases, with 7 bases between them. From germline, CDR1 is PRHDT and CDR2 FYEKMQ (reference sequence). The CDR3 totals 13 residues. CDR3 amino acids: CASSLEESYGYTF. The CDR3 DNA sequence: TGTGCCAGCAGCTTAGAGGAGTCCTATGGCTACACCTTC.

In its sample, this clone was seen many times. The genes are TRBV20-1 and TRBJ1-4, with 7 nucleotides matching TRBD1. The J segment lost 11 bases and the V segment lost 8 bases, leaving 8 bases of the junction unmatched. The CDR3 totals 11 residues. Germline CDR1 and CDR2: DFQATT and SNEGSKA (reference sequence). CDR3 loop: CSPRGVEKLFF. The CDR3, as DNA: TGCAGTCCCAGGGGGGTTGAGAAACTGTTTTTT.

This chain joins TRBV3-1 (or the pseudogene TRBV3-2) and TRBJ2-2; D not resolved. Germline CDR1 is LGHDT and CDR2 is YNNKEL (reference sequence). The CDR3 is 14 amino acids. V lost 1 base to trimming and J lost 8 bases, with 11 bases between them. In nucleotides, the CDR3 is TGTGCCAGCAGCCAAGCGGGTGGATCGGGGGAGCTGTTTTTT. Amino acids: CASSQAGGSGELFF.

This chain connects TRBV18 to TRBJ2-5; D gene unclear. Germline V gives CDR1 KGHSH, CDR2 LQKENI. This CDR3 has 13 amino acids. V lost 0 bases and J 3 bases, leaving 5 bases between the germline ends. The CDR3, as DNA: TGTGCCAGCTCACCACCCCAGGAAGAGACCCAGTACTTC. It codes for CASSPPQEETQYF.